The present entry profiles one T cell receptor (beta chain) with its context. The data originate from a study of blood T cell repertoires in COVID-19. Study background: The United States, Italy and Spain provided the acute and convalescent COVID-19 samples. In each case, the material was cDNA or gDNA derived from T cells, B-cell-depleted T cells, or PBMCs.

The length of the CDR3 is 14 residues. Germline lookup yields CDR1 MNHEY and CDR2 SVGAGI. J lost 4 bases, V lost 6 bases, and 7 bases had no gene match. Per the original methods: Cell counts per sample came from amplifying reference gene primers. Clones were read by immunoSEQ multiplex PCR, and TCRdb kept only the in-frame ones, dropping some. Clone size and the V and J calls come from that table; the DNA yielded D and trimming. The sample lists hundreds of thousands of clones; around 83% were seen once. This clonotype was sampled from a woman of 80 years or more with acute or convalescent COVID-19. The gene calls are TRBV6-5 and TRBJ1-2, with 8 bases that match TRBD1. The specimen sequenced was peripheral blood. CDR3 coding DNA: TGTGCCAGCAGGACAGGGGCGGACAGCTATGGCTACACCTTC. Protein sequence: CASRTGADSYGYTF.